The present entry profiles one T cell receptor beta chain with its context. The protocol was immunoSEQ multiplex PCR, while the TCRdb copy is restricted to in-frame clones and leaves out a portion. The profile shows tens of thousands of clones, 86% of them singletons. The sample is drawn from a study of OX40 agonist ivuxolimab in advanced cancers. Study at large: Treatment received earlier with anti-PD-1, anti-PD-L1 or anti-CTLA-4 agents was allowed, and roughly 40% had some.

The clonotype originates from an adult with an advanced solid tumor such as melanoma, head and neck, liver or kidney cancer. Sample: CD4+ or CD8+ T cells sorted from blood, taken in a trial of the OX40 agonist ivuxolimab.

DNA of the CDR3: TGTGCCAGCAGCCAGGGGGGCGGGACGCCGTTCTTC. This sequence encodes CASSQGGGTPFF. This chain connects TRBV7-9 to TRBJ2-1; possibly TRBD1 for D (7 bases). This CDR3 region has 12 residues. The germline V gene encodes CDR1 SEHNR and CDR2 FQNEAQ (reference sequence). Trimming took off 5 bases at V and 15 bases at J, with 17 bases between the two ends.